The 7 T cell receptor beta chains below were found in one sample sequenced in a study of monozygotic twins with inflammatory bowel disease. One entry per CDR3 protein, without DNA, is what TCRdb gives after re-calling the 5' RACE reads. Seen in this sample are around 380,000 distinct CDR3 sequences; the ten most common clones hold more than 2%. Material for sequencing was blood. The receptor set was obtained from a human donor with ulcerative colitis or Crohn's disease, or a healthy co-twin of an affected twin (not recorded which).

This chain links TRBV25-1 with TRBJ2-5; the TRBD2 assignment by TCRdb is unverifiable without DNA. The CDR3 has 17 residues. The V gene's germline CDR1 is MGHDK and CDR2 SYGVNS. The CDR3 loop is CASSEYHGGGTQETQYF.

The V and J genes are TRBV29-1 and TRBJ2-5; TCRdb indicates TRBD2, and absent DNA this call remains unverified. This CDR3 is built from 15 residues. Germline lookup yields CDR1 SQVTM and CDR2 ANQGSEA. The CDR3: CSVEILAGRQETQYF. The full variable domain, in which reference TRBV29-1 and TRBJ2-5 provide the parts outside the CDR3, is SAVISQKPSRDICQRGTSLTIQCQVDSQVTMMFWYRQQPGQSLTLIATANQGSEATYESGFVIDKFPISRPNLTFSTLTVSNMSPEDSSIYLCSVEILAGRQETQYFGPGTRLLVL.

This chain links TRBV15 with TRBJ2-3; without DNA, the TCRdb call of TRBD2 cannot be checked. This CDR3 has 17 residues. Germline assignment: CDR1 LNHNV and CDR2 YYDKDF (reference sequence). This CDR3 is CATSRVGSGGAGLAQYF. Full variable domain (rest looked up from reference TRBV15 and TRBJ2-3): DAMVIQNPRYQVTQFGKPVTLSCSQTLNHNVMYWYQQKSSQAPKLLFHYYDKDFNNEADTPDNFQSRRPNTSFCFLDIRSPGLGDTAMYLCATSRVGSGGAGLAQYFGPGTRLTVL.

The V call is TRBV20-1, the J call TRBJ1-5. The CDR3 covers 16 residues. Germline V gives CDR1 DFQATT, CDR2 SNEGSKA (reference sequence). The chain's CDR3 is CSARRIVGQGHQPQHF.

The V gene is TRBV19, the J gene TRBJ2-1. CDR1 and CDR2 (germline): LNHDA, SQIVND (reference sequence). There are 15 residues in the CDR3. CDR3 in amino acids: CASSIQRSSYNEQFF. The full variable domain, in which reference TRBV19 and TRBJ2-1 provide the parts outside the CDR3, is DGGITQSPKYLFRKEGQNVTLSCEQNLNHDAMYWYRQDPGQGLRLIYYSQIVNDFQKGDIAEGYSVSREKKESFPLTVTSAQKNPTAFYLCASSIQRSSYNEQFFGPGTRLTVL.

This chain uses TRBV27 with TRBJ2-7; TCRdb gives TRBD1 as the D gene, but with no DNA this cannot be confirmed. The CDR3 is 17 residues long. Per germline, CDR1 MNHEY and CDR2 SMNVEV (reference sequence). The CDR3 loop reads CASSLLRTGAGSYEQYF.

V and J are TRBV12-3 or TRBV12-4 and TRBJ1-3. This CDR3 is built from 13 residues. CDR3 sequence: CASSLLGGNTIYF.